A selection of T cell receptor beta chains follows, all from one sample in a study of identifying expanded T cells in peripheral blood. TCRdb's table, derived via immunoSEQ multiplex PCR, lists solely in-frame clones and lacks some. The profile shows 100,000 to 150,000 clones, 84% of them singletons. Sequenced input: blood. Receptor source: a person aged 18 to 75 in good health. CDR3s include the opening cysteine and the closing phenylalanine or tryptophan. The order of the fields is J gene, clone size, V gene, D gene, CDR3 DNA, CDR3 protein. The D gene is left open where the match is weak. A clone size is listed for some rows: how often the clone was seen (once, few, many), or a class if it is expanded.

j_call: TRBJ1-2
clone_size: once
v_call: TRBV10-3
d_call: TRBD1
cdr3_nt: TGTGCCATCAGTGGGGGGACAGGGGACTATGGCTACACCTTC
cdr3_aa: CAISGGTGDYGYTF

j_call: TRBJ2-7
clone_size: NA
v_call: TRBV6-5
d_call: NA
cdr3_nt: TGTGCCAGCAGTTACTCTGCGGGGCACTCCTACGAGCAGTACTTC
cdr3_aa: CASSYSAGHSYEQYF

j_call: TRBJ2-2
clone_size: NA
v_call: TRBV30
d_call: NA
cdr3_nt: TGTGCCTGGACACTTAGTGGCGCCACCGGGGAGCTGTTTTTT
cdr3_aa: CAWTLSGATGELFF

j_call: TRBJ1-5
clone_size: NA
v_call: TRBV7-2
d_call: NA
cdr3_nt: TGTGCCAGCAGCTTTCGGGGCAACAATCAGCCCCAGCATTTT
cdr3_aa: CASSFRGNNQPQHF

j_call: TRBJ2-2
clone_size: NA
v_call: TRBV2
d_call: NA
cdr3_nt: TGTGCCAGCCTCAAGTCTAACATCGCTCGAAACACCGGGGAGCTGTTTTTT
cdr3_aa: CASLKSNIARNTGELFF

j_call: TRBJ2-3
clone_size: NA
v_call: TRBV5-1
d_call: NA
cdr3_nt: TGCGCCAGCAGCTCGGAAAAGTTCACAGATACGCAGTATTTT
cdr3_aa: CASSSEKFTDTQYF

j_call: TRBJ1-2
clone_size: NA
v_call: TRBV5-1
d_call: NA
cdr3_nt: TGCGCCAGCAGCTTGGCGACAGTTGATGGCTACACCTTC
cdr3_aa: CASSLATVDGYTF

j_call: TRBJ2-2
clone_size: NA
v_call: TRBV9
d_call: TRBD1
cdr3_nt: TGTGCCAGCAGCGTAGCCGGGACAGGGAGGTATCTCGGGGAGCTGTTTTTT
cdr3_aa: CASSVAGTGRYLGELFF

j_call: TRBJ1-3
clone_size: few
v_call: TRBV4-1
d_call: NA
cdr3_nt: TGCGCCAGCACCCAGCGATTCTCTGGAAACACCATATATTTT
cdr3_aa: CASTQRFSGNTIYF

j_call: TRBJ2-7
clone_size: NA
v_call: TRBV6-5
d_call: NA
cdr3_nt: TGTGCCAGCAGTTTCGGCTCCTACGAGCAGTACTTC
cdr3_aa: CASSFGSYEQYF

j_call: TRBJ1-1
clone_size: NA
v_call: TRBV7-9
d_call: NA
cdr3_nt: TGTGCCAGCAGTGATCAGGGGAACACTGAAGCTTTCTTT
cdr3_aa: CASSDQGNTEAFF

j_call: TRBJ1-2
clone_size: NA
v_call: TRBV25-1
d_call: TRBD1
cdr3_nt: TGTGCCAGCAGTGGACGGATCTCCGGGACAGCTAACTATGGCTACACCTTC
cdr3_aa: CASSGRISGTANYGYTF

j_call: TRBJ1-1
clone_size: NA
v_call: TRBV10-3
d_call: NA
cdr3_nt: TGTGCCATCAGTGAAGGAACTGAAGCTTTCTTT
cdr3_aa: CAISEGTEAFF

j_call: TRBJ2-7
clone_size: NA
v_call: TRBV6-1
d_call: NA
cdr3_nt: TGTGCCAGCAGTGAAGTCCCTGGGGCTGGGGAGCAGTACTTC
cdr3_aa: CASSEVPGAGEQYF

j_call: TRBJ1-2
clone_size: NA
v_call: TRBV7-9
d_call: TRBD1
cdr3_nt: TGTGCCAGCAGTTCGACAGGGGCACCCGTCTTTTATGGCTACACCTTC
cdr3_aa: CASSSTGAPVFYGYTF

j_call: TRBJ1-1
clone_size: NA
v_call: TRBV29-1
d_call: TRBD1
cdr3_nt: TGCAGCGCCAGGGACAGGTCAACCACTGAAGCTTTCTTT
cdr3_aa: CSARDRSTTEAFF

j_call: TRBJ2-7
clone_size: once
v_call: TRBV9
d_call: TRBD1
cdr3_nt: TGTGCCAGCAGCGTAGGGGGACAGGGGAGGAACGAGCAGTACTTC
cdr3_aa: CASSVGGQGRNEQYF

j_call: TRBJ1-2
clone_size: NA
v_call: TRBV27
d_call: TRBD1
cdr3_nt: TGTGCCAGCAGTTTAAGGGGGCCTGACAGGGCTTCCCGAGCAGGCTACACCTTC
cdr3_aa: CASSLRGPDRASRAGYTF

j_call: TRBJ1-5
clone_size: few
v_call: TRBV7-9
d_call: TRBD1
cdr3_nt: TGTGCCAGCAGCTTGGGACAGGGCGGCCAGCCCCAGCATTTT
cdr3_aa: CASSLGQGGQPQHF

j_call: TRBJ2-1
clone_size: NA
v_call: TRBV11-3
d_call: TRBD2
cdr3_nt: TGTGCCAGCAGCTTTACGGGGGGGATAAACAATGAGCAGTTCTTC
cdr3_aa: CASSFTGGINNEQFF

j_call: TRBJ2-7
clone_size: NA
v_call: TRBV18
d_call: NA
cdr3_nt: TGTGCCAGCTCCTCGTGGGCAGGGGAGGGCTACGAGCAGTACTTC
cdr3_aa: CASSSWAGEGYEQYF

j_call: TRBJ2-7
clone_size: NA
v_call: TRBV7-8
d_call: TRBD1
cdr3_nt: TGTGCCAGCAGCCCTAGGGACAGGCGATATTCCTACGAGCAGTACTTC
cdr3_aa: CASSPRDRRYSYEQYF

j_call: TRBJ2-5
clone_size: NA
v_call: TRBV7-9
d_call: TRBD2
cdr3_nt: TGTGCCAGCAGCCCGCCGGCGCGGGGGGGCCAAGAGACCCAGTACTTC
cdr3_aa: CASSPPARGGQETQYF

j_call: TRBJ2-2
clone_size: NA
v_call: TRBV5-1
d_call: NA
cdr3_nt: TGCGCCAGCTCAACAGGGTCGAACACCGGGGAGCTGTTTTTT
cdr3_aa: CASSTGSNTGELFF

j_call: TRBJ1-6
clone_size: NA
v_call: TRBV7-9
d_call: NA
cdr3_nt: TGTGCCAGCAGCTTAGATCCGGATTCCTATAATTCACCCCTCCACTTT
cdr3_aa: CASSLDPDSYNSPLHF

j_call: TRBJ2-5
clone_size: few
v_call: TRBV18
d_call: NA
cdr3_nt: TGTGCCAGCTCACCACCGACCAGGGTCAGGGGTCGGGAGACCCAGTACTTC
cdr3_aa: CASSPPTRVRGRETQYF

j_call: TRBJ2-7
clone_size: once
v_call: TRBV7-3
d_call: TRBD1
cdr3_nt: TGTGCCAGCAGCCTCTATACAGGGGATGAGCAGTACTTC
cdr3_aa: CASSLYTGDEQYF

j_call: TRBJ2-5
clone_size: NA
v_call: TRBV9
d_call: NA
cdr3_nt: TGTGCCAGCAGCAAATCAGGGGTGACCCAGTACTTC
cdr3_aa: CASSKSGVTQYF

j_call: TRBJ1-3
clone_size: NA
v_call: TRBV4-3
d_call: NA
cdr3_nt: TGCGCCAGCAGCCAAGGCTCCTACTCTGGAAACACCATATATTTT
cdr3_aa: CASSQGSYSGNTIYF

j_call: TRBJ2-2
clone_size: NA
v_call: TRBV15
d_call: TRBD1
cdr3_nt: TGTGCCACCAGCAGGGGCCCCGGGACAGGGGGCGCCGGACCCGGGGAGCTGTTTTTT
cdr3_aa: CATSRGPGTGGAGPGELFF

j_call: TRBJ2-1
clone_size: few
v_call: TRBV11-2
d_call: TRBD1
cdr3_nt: TGTGCCAGCAGCTGGACAGGGCCCTACAATGAGCAGTTCTTC
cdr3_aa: CASSWTGPYNEQFF

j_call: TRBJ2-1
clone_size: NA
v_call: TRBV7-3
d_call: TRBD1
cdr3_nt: TGTGCCAGCAGCTTACCAACAGGGGATGGCAATGAGCAGTTCTTC
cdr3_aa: CASSLPTGDGNEQFF

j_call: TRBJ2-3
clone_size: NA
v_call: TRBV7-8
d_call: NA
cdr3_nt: TGTGCCAGCAGCTTAAAGGCCGGTGGGCGCACAGATACGCAGTATTTT
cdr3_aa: CASSLKAGGRTDTQYF

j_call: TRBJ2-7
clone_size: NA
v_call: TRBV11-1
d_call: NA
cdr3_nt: TGTGCCAGCAGCTCGCCCTGGGACACCTCCTACGAGCAGTACTTC
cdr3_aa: CASSSPWDTSYEQYF

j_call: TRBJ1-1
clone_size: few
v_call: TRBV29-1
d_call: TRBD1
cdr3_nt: TGCAGCGTTGGGACAGGGAACACTGAAGCTTTCTTT
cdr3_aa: CSVGTGNTEAFF

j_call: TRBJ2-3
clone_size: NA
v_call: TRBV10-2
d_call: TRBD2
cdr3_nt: TGCGCCAGCAGTGGGGGTCTAGCGGGGCTCCTCACAGATACGCAGTATTTT
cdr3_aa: CASSGGLAGLLTDTQYF

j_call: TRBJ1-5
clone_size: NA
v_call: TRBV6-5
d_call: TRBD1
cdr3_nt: TGTGCCAGCAGTTTTCGCGGGACAGGGGGCGATCAGCCCCAGCATTTT
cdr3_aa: CASSFRGTGGDQPQHF

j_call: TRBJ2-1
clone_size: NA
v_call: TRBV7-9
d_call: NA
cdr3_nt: TGTGCCAGCAGCTTAGTGGGGAGACACAATGAGCAGTTCTTC
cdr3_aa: CASSLVGRHNEQFF

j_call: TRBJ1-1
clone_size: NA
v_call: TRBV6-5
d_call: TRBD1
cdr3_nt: TGTGCCAGCAGTTACTCTGCCGGACAGGGCGCTGAAGCTTTCTTT
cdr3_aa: CASSYSAGQGAEAFF

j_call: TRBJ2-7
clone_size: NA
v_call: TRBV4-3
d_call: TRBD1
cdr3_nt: TGCGCCAGCAGCCTCGGGACAGGCATGAGCTCCTACGAGCAGTACTTC
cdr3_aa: CASSLGTGMSSYEQYF

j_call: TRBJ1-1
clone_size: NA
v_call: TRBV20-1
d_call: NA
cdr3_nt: TGCAGTGCCACAGTGCTTACTGAAGCTTTCTTT
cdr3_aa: CSATVLTEAFF

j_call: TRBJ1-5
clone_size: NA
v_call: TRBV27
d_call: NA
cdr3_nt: TGTGCCAGCAGTTTCTACGGGGGGGATCAGCCCCAGCATTTT
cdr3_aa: CASSFYGGDQPQHF

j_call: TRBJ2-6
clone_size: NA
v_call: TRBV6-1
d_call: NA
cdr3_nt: TGTGCCAGCAGTGTGAGCTCTGGGGCCAACGTCCTGACTTTC
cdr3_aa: CASSVSSGANVLTF

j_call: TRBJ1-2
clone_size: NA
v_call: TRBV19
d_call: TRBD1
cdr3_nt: TGTGCCAGTAGTATAGGTCTGGACAGGGATGCGTACACCTTC
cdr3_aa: CASSIGLDRDAYTF